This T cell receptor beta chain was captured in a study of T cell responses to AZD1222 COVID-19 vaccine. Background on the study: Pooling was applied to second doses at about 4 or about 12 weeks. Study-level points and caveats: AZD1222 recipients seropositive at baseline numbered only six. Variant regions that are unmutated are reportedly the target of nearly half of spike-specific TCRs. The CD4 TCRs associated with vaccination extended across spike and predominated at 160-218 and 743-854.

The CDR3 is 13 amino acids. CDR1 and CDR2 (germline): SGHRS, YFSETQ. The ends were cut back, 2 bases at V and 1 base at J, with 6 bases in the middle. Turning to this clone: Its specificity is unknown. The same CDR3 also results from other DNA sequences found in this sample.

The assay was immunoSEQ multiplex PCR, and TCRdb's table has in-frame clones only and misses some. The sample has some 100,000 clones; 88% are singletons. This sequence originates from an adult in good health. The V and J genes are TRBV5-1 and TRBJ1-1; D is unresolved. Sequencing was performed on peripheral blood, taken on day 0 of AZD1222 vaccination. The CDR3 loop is CASSFQANTEAFF. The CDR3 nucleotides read TGCGCCAGCAGCTTTCAGGCGAACACTGAAGCTTTCTTT.